Listed below are T cell receptor beta chains from one sample, sequenced in a study of STAT5B mutations in CD4+ large granular lymphocyte leukemia. Using immunoSEQ multiplex PCR, the repertoire was profiled, and TCRdb retains in-frame clones only, with some absent. This sample has 25,000 to 35,000 clones, with about four fifths found just once. Sequenced input: CD4+ T cells from blood buffy coats. Source of these receptors: a human donor in good health. Both conserved end residues are part of each CDR3. The D gene is left open where the match is weak. Not every row has a clone size; where given, it reads once, few, many or a size class.

J: TRBJ2-5; V: TRBV2; D: NA; size: NA; CDR3: CASSLEPEETQYF; DNA: TGTGCCAGCAGTCTGGAGCCTGAAGAGACCCAGTACTTC
J: TRBJ2-7; V: TRBV6-5; D: NA; size: NA; CDR3: CASSYSGTAAYEQYF; DNA: TGTGCCAGCAGTTACTCGGGGACTGCAGCCTACGAGCAGTACTTC
J: TRBJ2-5; V: TRBV25-1; D: TRBD2; size: NA; CDR3: CASRETSGSQETQYF; DNA: TGTGCCAGCAGGGAGACTAGCGGGAGCCAAGAGACCCAGTACTTC
J: TRBJ2-3; V: TRBV4-2; D: TRBD2; size: NA; CDR3: CASREGKGLAGRTDTQYF; DNA: TGTGCCAGCAGGGAAGGGAAGGGACTAGCGGGACGTACGGATACGCAGTATTTT
J: TRBJ2-7; V: TRBV4-3; D: TRBD2; size: NA; CDR3: CASSQEVAGGPYEQYF; DNA: TGCGCCAGCAGCCAAGAGGTAGCGGGAGGGCCCTACGAGCAGTACTTC
J: TRBJ2-2; V: TRBV11-2; D: NA; size: NA; CDR3: CASTPLVNTGELFF; DNA: TGTGCCAGCACCCCGCTAGTAAACACCGGGGAGCTGTTTTTT
J: TRBJ1-4; V: TRBV21-1; D: NA; size: NA; CDR3: CASLPRGMFCEKLFF; DNA: TGTGCCAGCCTTCCCCGTGGGATGTTCTGTGAAAAACTGTTTTTT
J: TRBJ2-5; V: TRBV10-1; D: TRBD2; size: NA; CDR3: CASSDPSGSPETQYF; DNA: TGCGCCAGCAGTGACCCTAGCGGGAGCCCAGAGACCCAGTACTTC
J: TRBJ1-3; V: TRBV6-4; D: NA; size: NA; CDR3: CASITGTPISGNTIYF; DNA: TGTGCCAGCATAACCGGGACACCGATCTCTGGAAACACCATATATTTT
J: TRBJ1-4; V: TRBV9; D: NA; size: NA; CDR3: CASSVGTAIPTNEKLFF; DNA: TGTGCCAGCAGCGTAGGGACAGCAATTCCAACTAATGAAAAACTGTTTTTT
J: TRBJ1-1; V: TRBV15; D: NA; size: NA; CDR3: CATSRTGRGARTEAFF; DNA: TGTGCCACCAGCAGAACTGGGCGGGGGGCGCGCACTGAAGCTTTCTTT
J: TRBJ2-1; V: TRBV7-2; D: TRBD2; size: NA; CDR3: CASRQDGGLWGNEQFF; DNA: TGTGCCAGCAGACAAGACGGGGGGTTATGGGGCAATGAGCAGTTCTTC
J: TRBJ1-4; V: TRBV28; D: NA; size: NA; CDR3: CASSWEGDEKLFF; DNA: TGTGCCAGCAGTTGGGAAGGGGATGAAAAACTGTTTTTT
J: TRBJ1-4; V: TRBV28; D: NA; size: once; CDR3: CASSFLGAPNEKLFF; DNA: TGTGCCAGCAGTTTCCTGGGGGCCCCTAATGAAAAACTGTTTTTT
J: TRBJ2-2; V: TRBV2; D: NA; size: NA; CDR3: CASSAQGNTGELFF; DNA: TGTGCCAGCAGTGCCCAGGGGAACACCGGGGAGCTGTTTTTT
J: TRBJ2-1; V: TRBV21-1; D: NA; size: NA; CDR3: CASSKGPGLESEQFF; DNA: TGTGCCAGCAGCAAAGGGCCGGGACTAGAAAGTGAGCAGTTCTTC
J: TRBJ1-5; V: TRBV6-1; D: TRBD1; size: NA; CDR3: CASSDDRVNQPQHF; DNA: TGTGCCAGCAGTGACGACAGGGTCAATCAGCCCCAGCATTTT
J: TRBJ1-3; V: TRBV7-3; D: NA; size: NA; CDR3: CASSAQQDSGNTIYF; DNA: TGTGCCAGCAGCGCCCAACAGGACTCTGGAAACACCATATATTTT
J: TRBJ2-2; V: TRBV11-2; D: TRBD2; size: NA; CDR3: CASSLAGGTGELFF; DNA: TGTGCCAGCAGCTTGGCGGGGGGGACCGGGGAGCTGTTTTTT
J: TRBJ2-3; V: TRBV11-2; D: TRBD2; size: NA; CDR3: CASSLQREGGSNTQYF; DNA: TGTGCCAGCAGTCTCCAAAGGGAGGGAGGGTCGAATACGCAGTATTTT
J: TRBJ2-1; V: TRBV4-2; D: TRBD1; size: NA; CDR3: CASSDLTGNNEQFF; DNA: TGTGCCAGCAGCGACCTGACAGGGAATAATGAGCAGTTCTTC
J: TRBJ2-3; V: TRBV9; D: NA; size: NA; CDR3: CASSVGEDTQYF; DNA: TGTGCCAGCAGCGTAGGTGAAGATACGCAGTATTTT
J: TRBJ2-7; V: TRBV30; D: NA; size: NA; CDR3: CAWGQTSSYEQYF; DNA: TGTGCCTGGGGACAGACTAGCTCCTACGAGCAGTACTTC
J: TRBJ2-3; V: TRBV27; D: NA; size: NA; CDR3: CASSLSDSTDTQYF; DNA: TGTGCCAGCAGTTTATCCGATAGCACAGATACGCAGTATTTT
J: TRBJ2-7; V: TRBV6-5; D: NA; size: NA; CDR3: CASSYSRNAYEQYF; DNA: TGTGCCAGCAGTTACTCGAGAAATGCCTACGAGCAGTACTTC
J: TRBJ1-5; V: TRBV18; D: NA; size: NA; CDR3: CASSPWNQPQHF; DNA: TGTGCCAGCTCACCCTGGAATCAGCCTCAGCATTTT
J: TRBJ2-3; V: TRBV15; D: NA; size: NA; CDR3: CATSRVSGTKTDTQYF; DNA: TGTGCCACCAGCAGAGTATCCGGGACAAAAACAGATACGCAGTATTTT
J: TRBJ2-3; V: TRBV21-1; D: NA; size: NA; CDR3: CASSPGTGTDWADTQYF; DNA: TGTGCCAGCAGCCCCGGGACAGGGACCGATTGGGCAGATACGCAGTATTTT
J: TRBJ2-2; V: TRBV2; D: NA; size: NA; CDR3: CASSERSMAGELFF; DNA: TGTGCCAGCAGTGAGAGGTCGATGGCCGGGGAGCTGTTTTTT
J: TRBJ2-1; V: TRBV6-4; D: TRBD2; size: NA; CDR3: CASSDSTSGRKANEQFF; DNA: TGTGCCAGCAGTGATTCGACTAGCGGGAGGAAGGCAAATGAGCAGTTCTTC
J: TRBJ1-1; V: TRBV28; D: NA; size: NA; CDR3: CASNLRGAEAFF; DNA: TGTGCCAGCAATCTGAGGGGGGCTGAAGCTTTCTTT
J: TRBJ2-5; V: TRBV19; D: TRBD1; size: NA; CDR3: CASSVGTGRETQYF; DNA: TGTGCCAGTAGTGTCGGGACAGGGCGTGAGACCCAGTACTTC
J: TRBJ2-1; V: TRBV7-3; D: TRBD2; size: NA; CDR3: CASSSLAGSEQFF; DNA: TGTGCCAGCAGCTCCCTAGCGGGCAGTGAGCAGTTCTTC
J: TRBJ1-4; V: TRBV28; D: NA; size: NA; CDR3: CASSLNLATNEKLFF; DNA: TGTGCCAGCAGTTTAAATCTAGCAACTAATGAAAAACTGTTTTTT
J: TRBJ2-7; V: TRBV5-1; D: TRBD1; size: NA; CDR3: CASSFTPGTGLHEQYF; DNA: TGCGCCAGCAGCTTTACTCCCGGGACAGGGCTTCACGAGCAGTACTTC
J: TRBJ2-3; V: TRBV27; D: TRBD2; size: once; CDR3: CASSLGTSGRWAYTQYF; DNA: TGTGCCAGCAGTTTGGGGACTAGCGGGAGATGGGCTTATACGCAGTATTTT
J: TRBJ1-1; V: TRBV10-3; D: NA; size: NA; CDR3: CAISAFLGRGSTEAFF; DNA: TGTGCCATCAGTGCCTTCTTGGGGAGAGGGAGCACTGAAGCTTTCTTT
J: TRBJ1-5; V: TRBV11-2; D: TRBD1; size: once; CDR3: CASSLGTGGNQPQHF; DNA: TGTGCCAGCAGCTTAGGGACAGGTGGGAATCAGCCCCAGCATTTT
J: TRBJ1-4; V: TRBV2; D: TRBD1; size: NA; CDR3: CASSEDRGNEKLFF; DNA: TGTGCCAGCAGTGAGGACAGGGGAAATGAAAAACTGTTTTTT
J: TRBJ2-5; V: TRBV7-2; D: TRBD2; size: NA; CDR3: CASSQGLAGAETQYF; DNA: TGTGCCAGCAGTCAGGGACTAGCGGGAGCGGAGACCCAGTACTTC
J: TRBJ2-1; V: TRBV2; D: NA; size: NA; CDR3: CASSFGLAPYNEQFF; DNA: TGTGCCAGCAGCTTCGGGCTAGCGCCTTACAATGAGCAGTTCTTC
J: TRBJ1-3; V: TRBV6-5; D: NA; size: NA; CDR3: CASRNGRNSGNTIYF; DNA: TGTGCCAGCAGGAACGGACGGAACTCTGGAAACACCATATATTTT
J: TRBJ2-1; V: TRBV15; D: NA; size: NA; CDR3: CATGPGVYSGLYNEQFF; DNA: TGTGCCACCGGGCCCGGCGTTTACAGCGGGCTATACAATGAGCAGTTCTTC
J: TRBJ2-7; V: TRBV6-1; D: TRBD1; size: NA; CDR3: CASSEALPGQGYEQYF; DNA: TGTGCCAGCAGTGAAGCGCTCCCCGGACAGGGTTACGAGCAGTACTTC
J: TRBJ2-7; V: TRBV28; D: NA; size: once; CDR3: CASSPQGTGEQYF; DNA: TGTGCCAGCAGTCCTCAGGGGACGGGTGAGCAGTACTTC
J: TRBJ1-5; V: TRBV10-3; D: TRBD1; size: few; CDR3: CAISESILDRTKPQHF; DNA: TGTGCCATCAGTGAGTCGATCTTGGACAGGACTAAGCCCCAGCATTTT
J: TRBJ2-7; V: TRBV27; D: NA; size: NA; CDR3: CASSLYEQYF; DNA: TGTGCCAGCAGTCTATACGAGCAGTACTTC
J: TRBJ2-3; V: TRBV4-1; D: NA; size: NA; CDR3: CASSQGGAEDTQYF; DNA: TGCGCCAGCAGCCAAGGCGGGGCCGAGGATACGCAGTATTTT
J: TRBJ2-7; V: TRBV7-2; D: NA; size: NA; CDR3: CASSLGGYYSYEQYF; DNA: TGTGCCAGCAGCTTAGGCGGGTACTACTCCTACGAGCAGTACTTC
J: TRBJ1-5; V: TRBV27; D: TRBD1; size: NA; CDR3: CASSPRTGNELHSNQPQHF; DNA: TGTGCCAGCAGTCCTCGGACAGGGAACGAATTGCATAGCAATCAGCCCCAGCATTTT
J: TRBJ2-7; V: TRBV7-2; D: TRBD1; size: NA; CDR3: CASSLAGTGNHEQYF; DNA: TGTGCCAGCAGCTTAGCCGGGACAGGGAACCACGAGCAGTACTTC
J: TRBJ1-4; V: TRBV27; D: TRBD1; size: NA; CDR3: CASSFGDRVNEKLFF; DNA: TGTGCCAGCAGTTTCGGAGACAGGGTAAATGAAAAACTGTTTTTT
J: TRBJ2-1; V: TRBV27; D: NA; size: NA; CDR3: CASSSTVINEQFF; DNA: TGTGCCAGCAGTTCGACAGTAATCAATGAGCAGTTCTTC
J: TRBJ2-3; V: TRBV7-2; D: NA; size: NA; CDR3: CASSSSLSDGWQYF; DNA: TGTGCCAGCAGCTCCTCATTATCGGACGGCTGGCAGTATTTT
J: TRBJ1-3; V: TRBV28; D: TRBD1; size: once; CDR3: CASREQGAPGNTIYF; DNA: TGTGCCAGCAGGGAACAGGGGGCGCCTGGAAACACCATATATTTT
J: TRBJ2-5; V: TRBV2; D: NA; size: NA; CDR3: CASSEEHPGPRRGEQYF; DNA: TGTGCCAGCAGTGAGGAACACCCGGGACCCAGAAGAGGGGAGCAGTACTTC
J: TRBJ2-1; V: TRBV19; D: TRBD1; size: NA; CDR3: CASRPRPGQGNEQFF; DNA: TGTGCCAGTAGACCTCGCCCGGGACAGGGCAATGAGCAGTTCTTC
J: TRBJ1-4; V: TRBV27; D: TRBD1; size: once; CDR3: CASSPRGTVGEKLFF; DNA: TGTGCCAGCAGTCCTAGGGGGACAGTGGGTGAAAAACTGTTTTTT
J: TRBJ1-2; V: TRBV28; D: NA; size: NA; CDR3: CASSLGFIGYTF; DNA: TGTGCCAGCAGTTTGGGTTTCATTGGCTACACCTTC